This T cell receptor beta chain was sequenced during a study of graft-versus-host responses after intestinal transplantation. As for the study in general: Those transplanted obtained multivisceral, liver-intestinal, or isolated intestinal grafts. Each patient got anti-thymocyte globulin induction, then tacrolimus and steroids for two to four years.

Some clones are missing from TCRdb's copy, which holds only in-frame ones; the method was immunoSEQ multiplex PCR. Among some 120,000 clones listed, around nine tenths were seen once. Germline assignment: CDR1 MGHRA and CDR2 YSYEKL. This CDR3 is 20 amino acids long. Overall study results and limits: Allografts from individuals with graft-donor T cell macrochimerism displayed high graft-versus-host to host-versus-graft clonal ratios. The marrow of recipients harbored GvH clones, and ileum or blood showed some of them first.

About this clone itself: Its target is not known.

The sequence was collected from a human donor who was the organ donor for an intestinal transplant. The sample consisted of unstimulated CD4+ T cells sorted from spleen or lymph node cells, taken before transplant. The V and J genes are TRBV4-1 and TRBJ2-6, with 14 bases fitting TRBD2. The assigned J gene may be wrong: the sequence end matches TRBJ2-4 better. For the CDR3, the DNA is TGCGCCAGCAGCCAAGAGAGAGGACTAGCGGGAGGACTAGCCAAAAACATTCAGTACTTC. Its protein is CASSQERGLAGGLAKNIQYF.